The T cell receptor beta chain described here comes from a study of shared T cell receptors in the human thymus (dated by TCRdb to the early 2020s). Regarding the complete study: The study examined how the human thymus generates shared, self-reactive T-cell receptor alpha chains.

From its cysteine to its phenylalanine, the CDR3 spans 15 amino acids. Only the CDR3 DNA stays, 45 bases, in frame from base 1. Trimming removed 6 bases from V and 0 bases from J; the gene matches leave 5 bases unexplained. CDR1 and CDR2 were assigned from the germline V gene as MNHEY and SVGAGI. Library preparation was by the immunoSEQ multiplex PCR assay. The table was pulled from immuneACCESS by TCRdb, which kept in-frame rearrangements only. Such tables lose some clones; where checked, under half of the loss comes from unresolved V genes, and the rest has no known cause. The sample yields more than 550,000 clones; about 89% were counted once. The biggest ten clones account for just under 0.0095% of the sample. In the case of this clone: Its antigen remains unidentified. No base-level quality is on record; no much larger clone is a single base apart.

The same data also went into a second study, on human thymus T cells. As the second paper documents: Donors were immunologically healthy infants undergoing open corrective cardiac surgery for congenital heart defects in Finland. Thymus tissue was obtained as surgical resects removed during corrective cardiac surgery. Biased V and J gene segment usage appeared to be present in both thymic and peripheral blood repertoires. The related research found that thymic TCR repertoires overlapped highly between unrelated individuals. The study used 7 to 9 infant thymus samples plus four related peripheral blood samples to characterize TCR alpha and beta repertoires. The infant donors were roughly 7 to 244 days old, and the cohort included roughly six males and a couple of females. Thymocytes were mechanically released from the tissue and were stored as pellets of about 9.5-33 million cells at -70 degrees C. A QIAsymphony instrument was used to extract genomic DNA from frozen cell pellets. The immunoSEQ multiplex PCR assay was used to amplify the TCRB and TCRAD loci from a standardized quantity of quality-controlled genomic DNA. The amplicons covered the V(D)J region and were long enough to include the CDR3 and to identify the V and J genes. The commercial immunoSEQ service was used to sequence amplicons on an Illumina platform. Primer bias and sequencing errors were corrected as previously described, and TCRAD and TCRB definitions were based on the IMGT database. immunoSEQ Analyzer 3.0 and VDJTools were used for repertoire analysis, which covered basic statistics, V/J segment usage, diversity estimates, rarefaction and pairwise overlap. To estimate diversity, the Chao1, ChaoE, Efron-Thisted, Shannon and inverse Simpson indices were applied, and diversity was also estimated on datasets down-sampled to the smallest sample. Repertoire overlap was assessed by strict matching of CDR3 nucleotide sequence, V gene and J gene, and clustering was done by Jaccard-based multidimensional scaling. On average, roughly 800,000 unique TCRB clonotypes were obtained from thymus samples, compared with roughly 89,000 from blood samples.

This TCR was recovered from a boy in the first two years of life with a congenital heart defect. Donor details come from another sample of the same person, matched by shared clones. Sequencing used thymocytes. This chain joins TRBV6-5 to TRBJ1-3; 7 central bases correspond to TRBD1. CDR3 reads: CASRHRGFSGNTIYF. The DNA sequence is as follows: TGTGCCAGCAGACACAGGGGCTTCTCTGGAAACACCATATATTTT.